A single T cell receptor (beta chain) is shown here with its context. Its antigen is still unknown. The V and J ends lost 5 bases and 2 bases respectively, with 10 bases between them. The CDR3 runs 13 residues. Germline CDR1 SEHNR, CDR2 FQNEAQ (reference sequence). This entry is derived from a study of OX40 agonist ivuxolimab in advanced cancers. Study details: People in dose escalation had one of these cancers: hepatocellular carcinoma, melanoma, renal cell or head and neck cancer. Partial responses were observed in three patients, of whom one had hepatocellular carcinoma and two had cutaneous melanoma. Findings and caveats of the study: At doses 0.1 to 3.0 mg/kg, CD4+ and CD8+ clones expanded.

Profiling relied on immunoSEQ multiplex PCR, and the TCRdb table lists in-frame clones only, not all of them. This table holds around 30,000 clones, approximately 93% found once. The chain has TRBV7-9 and TRBJ2-7, with D unclear. This specimen consisted of CD4+ or CD8+ T cells sorted from blood, obtained in a trial of the OX40 agonist ivuxolimab. The TCR was taken from an adult with an advanced solid tumor such as melanoma, head and neck, liver or kidney cancer. CDR3 DNA: TGTGCCAGCAGCCACAGTGCCGCCTACGAGCAGTACTTC. It translates to CASSHSAAYEQYF.